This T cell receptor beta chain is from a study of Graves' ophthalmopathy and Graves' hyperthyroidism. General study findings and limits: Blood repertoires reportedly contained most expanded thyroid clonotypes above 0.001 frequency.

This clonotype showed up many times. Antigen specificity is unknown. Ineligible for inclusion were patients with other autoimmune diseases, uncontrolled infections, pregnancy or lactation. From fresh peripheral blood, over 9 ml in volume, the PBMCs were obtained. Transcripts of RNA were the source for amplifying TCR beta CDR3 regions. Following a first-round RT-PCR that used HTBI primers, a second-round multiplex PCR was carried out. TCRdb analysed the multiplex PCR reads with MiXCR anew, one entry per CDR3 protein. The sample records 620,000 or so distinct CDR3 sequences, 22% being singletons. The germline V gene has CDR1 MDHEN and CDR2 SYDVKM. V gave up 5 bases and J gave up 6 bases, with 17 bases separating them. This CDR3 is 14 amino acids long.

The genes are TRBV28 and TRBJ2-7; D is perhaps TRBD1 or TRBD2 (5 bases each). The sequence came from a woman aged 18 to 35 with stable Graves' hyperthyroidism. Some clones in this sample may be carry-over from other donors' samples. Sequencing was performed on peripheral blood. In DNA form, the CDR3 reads TGTGCCAGCAGTCTTACCCCCCGGGACCCCGAGCAGTACTTC. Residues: CASSLTPRDPEQYF.